Below are 31 T cell receptor beta chains sequenced from a single sample in a study of CD8 T cells in ankylosing spondylitis. TCRdb ran MiXCR on the 5' RACE reads and lists one entry per CDR3 protein. The table records 180,000 or so distinct CDR3 sequences, around a tenth of them present only once. Specimen: blood, either unsorted or a sorted T cell fraction (not recorded which). Every receptor here comes from a male donor with ankylosing spondylitis or in good health (not recorded which).

This clonotype was detected many times. The V gene is TRBV29-1, the J gene TRBJ2-6, with D possibly TRBD2 on 5 matching bases. This CDR3 contains 16 residues. Germline assignment: CDR1 SQVTM and CDR2 ANQGSEA. V lost 5 bases and J lost 0, with 14 bases in between. CDR3 region: CSVQAAEFSGANVLTF. CDR3 nucleotides: TGCAGCGTTCAAGCGGCGGAGTTCTCTGGGGCCAACGTCCTGACTTTC. Combining the CDR3 with reference TRBV29-1 and TRBJ2-6 gives the whole variable domain SAVISQKPSRDICQRGTSLTIQCQVDSQVTMMFWYRQQPGQSLTLIATANQGSEATYESGFVIDKFPISRPNLTFSTLTVSNMSPEDSSIYLCSVQAAEFSGANVLTFGAGSRLTVL.

At least ten counts were recorded for this clonotype. This chain connects TRBV20-1 to TRBJ2-7; 8 bases match TRBD1. The germline V gene has CDR1 DFQATT and CDR2 SNEGSKA (reference sequence). V trimming: 3 bases; J trimming: 5 bases; junction bases outside the gene matches: 12. The CDR3 has 15 residues. CDR3 sequence: CSARALGRGLDEQYF. The CDR3 DNA follows: TGCAGTGCTAGGGCCCTTGGCAGGGGGCTCGACGAGCAGTACTTC.

This clonotype was found many times. V gene TRBV12-3 or TRBV12-4 combines with J gene TRBJ2-5, with 7 bases lining up with TRBD2. The CDR3 sequence is 14 residues long. V was clipped by 6 bases and J by 5 bases; unmatched bases: 9. CDR3 DNA: TGTGCCAGCAGGGGGCTAGCGGAGAGGGAGACCCAGTACTTC. Translation: CASRGLAERETQYF.

This clonotype was detected many times. The chain is built from TRBV3-1 and TRBJ2-7; TRBD1 agrees at 10 bases. Germline V CDR1 and CDR2: LGHDT, YNNKEL (reference sequence). V was pared by 3 bases and J by 5 bases, with 7 bases of the junction left unmatched. This CDR3 comprises 15 residues. The CDR3 loop is CASSHSGTGVDEQYF. The CDR3, as DNA: TGTGCCAGCAGCCATTCCGGGACAGGGGTGGACGAGCAGTACTTC.

The sample holds many counts of this clonotype. V and J are TRBV5-1 and TRBJ2-3; D remains unclear. The V gene lost 4 bases and the J gene lost 4 bases, with 10 bases spanning the gap. CDR1 and CDR2 from the germline V gene are SGHRS and YFSETQ. The CDR3 totals 13 residues. Here the CDR3 reads CASSRDQADTQYF. The CDR3 DNA reads TGCGCCAGCAGCCGCGATCAGGCAGATACGCAGTATTTT. Together with reference TRBV5-1 and TRBJ2-3, the CDR3 gives the full variable domain: KAGVTQTPRYLIKTRGQQVTLSCSPISGHRSVSWYQQTPGQGLQFLFEYFSETQRNKGNFPGRFSGRQFSNSRSEMNVSTLELGDSALYLCASSRDQADTQYFGPGTRLTVL.

The V gene is TRBV20-1, the J gene TRBJ2-7, with D possibly TRBD1 on 6 matching bases. The CDR3 loop spans 13 amino acids. Germline-derived CDR1 and CDR2 are DFQATT and SNEGSKA (reference sequence). V gave up 3 bases and J gave up 0 bases, with 9 bases separating them. This CDR3 reads CSASSGASYEQYF. CDR3 sequence (DNA): TGCAGTGCTAGTTCAGGGGCCTCCTACGAGCAGTACTTC.

This clonotype appeared many times. This chain joins TRBV5-1 and TRBJ2-3, with 11 bases identical to TRBD2. The V and J ends lost 2 bases and 2 bases, in that order; junction bases with no gene match: 16. Germline V gene sequence: CDR1 SGHRS, CDR2 YFSETQ. This CDR3 has 20 residues. CDR3 coding DNA: TGCGCCAGCAGCTTAAGAACCGACTCGCGACTAGCGGGGATCACAGATACGCAGTATTTT. Translated: CASSLRTDSRLAGITDTQYF.

The chain is built from TRBV6-2 or TRBV6-3 and TRBJ2-5, with D possibly matching TRBD1 (5 bases). The CDR3 has 18 residues. Germline V gene lookup returns CDR1 MNHEY and CDR2 SVGEGT. Trimming took off 8 bases at V and 2 bases at J, with 27 bases between the two ends. DNA of the CDR3: TGTGCCAGCGCAGCGCCCGCTTTCGGTGGGGCGGTGCAAGAGACCCAGTACTTC. It translates to CASAAPAFGGAVQETQYF.

The table lists this clonotype with many counts. V is TRBV20-1 and J is TRBJ1-3; no definite D call. The CDR3 spans 15 residues. Germline CDR1 and CDR2: DFQATT and SNEGSKA (reference sequence). The germline V and J ends were trimmed by 5 bases and 2 bases, with 16 bases remaining between them. CDR3 nucleotide sequence: TGCAGTGCTTCCTCGGAGTTCAAACCTGGAAACACCATATATTTT. This gives the protein CSASSEFKPGNTIYF.

The table lists this clonotype with many counts. The chain is built from TRBV3-1 and TRBJ2-2; D perhaps matches TRBD2 (5 bases). The germline V gene encodes CDR1 LGHDT and CDR2 YNNKEL (reference sequence). CDR3 length: 14 residues. Trimming removed 4 bases at V and 7 bases at J, with 13 bases between. The chain's CDR3 is CASSRGSFGGELFF. The CDR3 DNA reads TGTGCCAGCAGCCGAGGGAGCTTCGGCGGGGAGCTGTTTTTT.

This clonotype was seen ten or more times. The chain uses TRBV28 and TRBJ1-4; unclear D gene. Germline loops: CDR1 MDHEN, CDR2 SYDVKM. CDR3 size: 15 residues. With 8 bases removed from V and 5 bases from J, the gap between germline ends came to 18 bases. DNA for the CDR3: TGTGCCAGCGCTAGTCACACGGCGGGGAATGAAAAACTGTTTTTT. It specifies CASASHTAGNEKLFF.

At least ten counts were recorded for this clonotype. The DNA of the CDR3 is TGCGCCAGCAGCTTGTCGGCTCGACAGGGGGCAGGCACCGGGGAGCTGTTTTTT. Translated, it gives CASSLSARQGAGTGELFF. This chain connects TRBV5-1 to TRBJ2-2, with TRBD1 identical over 10 bases. The length of the CDR3 is 18 residues. V lost 1 base and J lost 4; bases outside the gene matches: 10. Per germline, CDR1 SGHRS and CDR2 YFSETQ.

With respect to this clonotype: This may be a read error: a much more frequent sequence differs by one nucleotide. The chain uses TRBV10-3 and TRBJ1-4, with D possibly being TRBD1 (6 bases). CDR3 length equals 13 residues. Germline V lookup: CDR1 ENHRY, CDR2 SYGVKD. DNA for the CDR3: TGTGCCATCAGTGAGTCAGGGGGAGAAAAACTGCTTTTT. It yields the protein CAISESGGEKLLF.

In this sample, this clonotype turned up a few times. V gene TRBV5-6 combines with J gene TRBJ2-1; no clear D gene. The CDR3 has 11 amino acids. V lost 1 base to trimming and J lost 9 bases, with 5 bases between them. CDR1 is SGHDT, CDR2 YYEEEE, per germline. The DNA of the CDR3 is TGTGCCAGCAGCTTGAGGACTGAGCAGTTCTTC. Translated: CASSLRTEQFF.

The rearrangement joins TRBV20-1 to TRBJ2-5, with TRBD2 matching 7 bases. The length of the CDR3 is 15 residues. Trimming removed 3 bases from V and 0 bases from J; junction bases left unmatched: 7. Germline V gene data show CDR1 as DFQATT and CDR2 as SNEGSKA (reference sequence). The CDR3 spells CSARSLAAYQETQYF. CDR3 bases: TGCAGTGCTAGGTCTCTAGCGGCTTACCAAGAGACCCAGTACTTC.

This clonotype appeared a few times. The chain carries TRBV14 and TRBJ2-3; D is possibly TRBD1 (6 bases). This CDR3 spans 14 amino acids. V gave up 4 bases and J gave up 4 bases, with 12 bases separating them. Germline CDR1 SGHDN, CDR2 FVKESK. The CDR3 nucleotides read TGTGCCAGCAGCCGTCGACAGGCGGCAGATACGCAGTATTTT. This codes for CASSRRQAADTQYF.

About this clonotype: Compared with germline, one end of the junction differs, possibly owing to a read error. J is TRBJ2-1 and V is TRBV7-2; 9 bases match TRBD1. This CDR3 comprises 16 residues. Per germline, CDR1 SGHTA and CDR2 FQGNSA. The CDR3 loop reads CASNLVGTGQGNEQFF. The CDR3 coding sequence is TGTGCCAGCAACTTAGTCGGGACAGGGCAGGGCAATGAGCAGTTCTTC.

This clonotype was recorded at least ten times. The rearrangement uses TRBV28 and TRBJ2-3; 13 bases fit TRBD2. V gave up 11 bases and J gave up 5 bases; unmatched junction bases: 7. Germline V lookup: CDR1 MDHEN, CDR2 SYDVKM. The CDR3 runs 14 residues. The CDR3 protein is CAGGTSGGGDTQYF. The CDR3, as DNA: TGTGCCGGGGGTACTAGCGGGGGGGGAGATACGCAGTATTTT.

The table lists this clonotype with many counts. The CDR3 spells CASRAQDRLYGYTF. The CDR3 DNA reads TGTGCCAGTAGGGCCCAAGACAGATTATATGGCTACACCTTC. The rearrangement joins TRBV19 to TRBJ1-2, with D possibly TRBD1 on 5 matching bases. The V end lost 6 bases, the J end lost 5 bases, and 16 bases lay between the germline ends. Germline CDR1 and CDR2: LNHDA and SQIVND (reference sequence). The CDR3 is 14 amino acids.

This clonotype was seen many times. The chain couples TRBV5-1 to TRBJ1-2; tentative D call: TRBD1 (5 bases). Trimming cost V 0 bases and J 5 bases, with 11 bases left between them. Germline lookup yields CDR1 SGHRS and CDR2 YFSETQ. CDR3 length equals 14 residues. For the CDR3, the DNA is TGCGCCAGCAGCTTGGGCGGGACGTCGTATGGCTACACCTTC. It encodes CASSLGGTSYGYTF.

This clonotype has at least ten counts. The chain recombines TRBV20-1 with TRBJ1-2; unclear D gene. The V gene lost 3 bases and the J gene lost 4 bases, with 6 bases spanning the gap. Germline CDR1 reads DFQATT; CDR2 reads SNEGSKA (reference sequence). The CDR3 has 11 residues. Written as DNA, the CDR3 is TGCAGTGCTAGTAGCCCCTATGGCTACACCTTC. Residues: CSASSPYGYTF.

This clonotype was counted ten times or more. The V gene is TRBV20-1, the J gene TRBJ1-1; maybe TRBD1 (6 bases). CDR3 length equals 15 residues. V lost 6 bases to trimming and J lost 3 bases, with 20 bases between them. Germline V gene sequence: CDR1 DFQATT, CDR2 SNEGSKA (reference sequence). CDR3 sequence (DNA): TGCAGTGCCAGGGGTCCGAGTCAGTTGGACACTGAAGCTTTCTTT. Its translation is CSARGPSQLDTEAFF.

The sample holds many counts of this clonotype. DNA of the CDR3: TGTGCCAGCAGTGCGGGACAGAATAATTCACCCCTCCACTTT. This encodes CASSAGQNNSPLHF. The chain combines TRBV12-3 or TRBV12-4 with TRBJ1-6, with 7 bases fitting TRBD1. The CDR3 is 14 residues long. With V trimmed by 5 bases and J by 5 bases, 3 bases remained unmatched.

This clonotype appeared many times. In nucleotides, the CDR3 is TGTGCCAGCAATTTTGCGGGGAGGGAGGCTGAAGCTTTCTTT. Translated, it gives CASNFAGREAEAFF. V gene TRBV12-3 or TRBV12-4 combines with J gene TRBJ1-1; D unresolved. The CDR3 is made up of 14 amino acids. The germline V and J ends were trimmed by 7 bases and 6 bases, with 18 bases remaining between them.

Many counts were recorded for this clonotype. This rearrangement joins TRBV7-2 to TRBJ1-1; D is possibly TRBD1 (6 bases). From germline, CDR1 is SGHTA and CDR2 FQGNSA. This CDR3 spans 16 amino acids. Trimming shortened V by 6 bases and J by 0 bases, and 17 bases separated the two germline ends. The CDR3 sequence: CASSINRQAMNTEAFF. In DNA, the CDR3 is TGTGCCAGCAGTATAAACCGACAGGCTATGAACACTGAAGCTTTCTTT.

This clonotype was counted ten times or more. DNA for the CDR3: TGTGCCATCAGTGAACGGGAGAAGACCTCCTACGAGCAGTACTTC. Its translation is CAISEREKTSYEQYF. The rearrangement links TRBV10-3 to TRBJ2-7; D perhaps matches TRBD2 (6 bases). This CDR3 region has 15 residues. CDR1 is ENHRY and CDR2 is SYGVKD in the germline V gene. The germline V and J ends were trimmed by 3 bases and 0 bases, with 12 bases remaining between them.

The table lists this clonotype with many counts. The chain recombines TRBV3-1 with TRBJ2-2; maybe TRBD2 (6 bases). V was cut by 4 bases and J by 4 bases, with 10 bases left in between. Per germline, CDR1 LGHDT and CDR2 YNNKEL (reference sequence). This CDR3 contains 14 residues. The DNA of the CDR3 is TGTGCCAGCAGCCCCGGGACTGCCACCGGGGAGCTGTTTTTT. Amino acids: CASSPGTATGELFF.

This clonotype was seen many times. The gene calls are TRBV27 and TRBJ2-7; 7 bases match TRBD1. The CDR3 is 14 amino acids. The V gene end was trimmed by 5 bases and the J gene end by 2 bases; junction bases not matched to a gene: 6. Germline-derived CDR1 and CDR2 are MNHEY and SMNVEV (reference sequence). CDR3 nucleotide sequence: TGTGCCAGCAGTAGACAGGGAGCCCCCTACGAGCAGTACTTC. It yields the protein CASSRQGAPYEQYF.

This clonotype was recorded only once. This chain connects TRBV29-1 to TRBJ2-1; D may correspond to TRBD1 or TRBD2 (7 bases each). The CDR3 has 15 amino acids. V gave up 8 bases and J gave up 6 bases, with 23 bases separating them. Germline CDR1 reads SQVTM; CDR2 reads ANQGSEA. The CDR3 is CSTGDYLRGANEQFF. The CDR3 DNA reads TGCAGCACAGGGGACTACCTAAGAGGGGCCAATGAGCAGTTCTTC.

This clonotype has at least ten counts. The chain couples TRBV20-1 to TRBJ2-5; the D gene is possibly TRBD2 (6 bases). The germline CDR1 and CDR2 sequences are DFQATT and SNEGSKA (reference sequence). The length of the CDR3 is 12 residues. Trimming took off 4 bases at V and 3 bases at J, with 9 bases between the two ends. The CDR3 region is CSATTRKETQYF. The CDR3 nucleotides read TGCAGTGCTACGACTAGGAAAGAGACCCAGTACTTC.

The table lists this clonotype with many counts. V usage is TRBV11-2 and J usage is TRBJ2-7, with no clear D. The length of the CDR3 is 13 residues. Deletions cut 4 bases from V and 0 bases from J, with 7 bases between. Germline CDR1 SGHAT, CDR2 FQNNGV. The CDR3 sequence is CASSSDLSYEQYF. The CDR3 region has the DNA TGTGCCAGCAGCTCCGACCTCTCCTACGAGCAGTACTTC.